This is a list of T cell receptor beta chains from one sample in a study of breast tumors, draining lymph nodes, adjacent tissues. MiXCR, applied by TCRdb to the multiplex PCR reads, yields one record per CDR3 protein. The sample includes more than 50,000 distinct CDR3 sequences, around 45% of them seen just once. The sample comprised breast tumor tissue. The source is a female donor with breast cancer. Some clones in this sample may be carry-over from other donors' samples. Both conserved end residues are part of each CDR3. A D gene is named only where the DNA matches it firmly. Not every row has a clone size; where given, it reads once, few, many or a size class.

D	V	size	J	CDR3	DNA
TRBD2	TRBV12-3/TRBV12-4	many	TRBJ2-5	CASSLLAGVETQYF	TGTGCCAGCAGTTTACTAGCGGGAGTGGAGACCCAGTACTTC
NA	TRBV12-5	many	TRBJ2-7	CASGLDSTISYEQYF	TGTGCTAGTGGTTTGGACAGCACAATCAGCTACGAGCAGTACTTC
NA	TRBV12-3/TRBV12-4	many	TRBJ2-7	CASSRGARYEQYF	TGTGCCAGCTCCCGGGGGGCCCGGTACGAGCAGTACTTC
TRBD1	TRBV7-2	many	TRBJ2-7	CASSLVGQTVKEQYF	TGTGCCAGCAGCTTAGTGGGACAGACGGTAAAAGAGCAGTACTTC
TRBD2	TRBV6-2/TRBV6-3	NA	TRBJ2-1	CASTRGSPYNEQFF	TGTGCCAGTACTCGCGGGAGCCCCTACAATGAGCAGTTCTTC
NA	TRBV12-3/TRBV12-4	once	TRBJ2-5	CTSSSGGSETQYF	TGTACCAGCAGCTCCGGGGGCAGTGAGACCCAGTACTTC
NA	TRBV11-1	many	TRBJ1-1	CASSYVGAGAFF	TGTGCCAGCAGTTACGTTGGTGCTGGAGCTTTCTTT
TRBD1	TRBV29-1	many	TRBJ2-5	CSAGKGQGAGETQYF	TGCAGCGCCGGTAAGGGACAGGGGGCCGGAGAGACCCAGTACTTC
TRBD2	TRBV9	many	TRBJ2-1	CASSVGGRTSGYNEQFF	TGTGCCAGCAGCGTAGGGGGGAGGACTAGCGGCTACAATGAGCAGTTCTTC
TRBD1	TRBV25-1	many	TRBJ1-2	CASSEFQGGYYGYTF	TGTGCCAGCAGTGAATTTCAGGGGGGCTACTATGGCTACACCTTC
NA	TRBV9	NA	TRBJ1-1	CASSRGWEGRKAFF	TGTGCCAGCAGCCGGGGGTGGGAGGGGAGGAAAGCTTTCTTT
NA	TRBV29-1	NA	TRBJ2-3	CSARTGEGTDTQYF	TGCAGCGCGAGGACGGGGGAGGGCACAGATACGCAGTATTTT
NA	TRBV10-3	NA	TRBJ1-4	CAICSARQEKLFF	NA
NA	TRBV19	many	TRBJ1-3	CASSINSGSGNTIYF	TGTGCCAGTAGTATCAACAGCGGCTCTGGAAACACCATATATTTT
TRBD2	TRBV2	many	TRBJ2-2	CASRSGANTGELFF	TGTGCCAGCCGGAGCGGGGCGAACACCGGGGAGCTGTTTTTT
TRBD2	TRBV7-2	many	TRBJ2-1	CASSLGRTSGSSNEQFF	TGTGCCAGCAGCTTGGGACGAACTAGCGGGAGTTCCAATGAGCAGTTCTTC
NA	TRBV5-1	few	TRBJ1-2	CASSLVGGRYGYTF	TGCGCCAGCAGCCTGGTTGGGGGTCGCTATGGCTACACCTTC
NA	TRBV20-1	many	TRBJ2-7	CSARGTGWGASSSYEQYF	TGCAGTGCTAGAGGGACGGGATGGGGGGCCTCGAGCTCCTACGAGCAGTACTTC
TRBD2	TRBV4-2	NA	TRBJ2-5	CASSPRGGQETQYF	TGTGCCAGCAGCCCGCGGGGGGGACAAGAGACCCAGTACTTC
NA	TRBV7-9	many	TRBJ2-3	CASTLLGAQDTQYF	TGTGCCAGCACCCTATTGGGGGCCCAGGATACGCAGTATTTT
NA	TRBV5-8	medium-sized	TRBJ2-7	CASSFDSHEQYF	TGTGCCAGCAGCTTCGACTCCCACGAGCAGTACTTC
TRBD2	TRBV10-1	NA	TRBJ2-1	CASSGLAGGLEQFF	TGCGCCAGCAGTGGACTAGCGGGAGGGTTAGAGCAGTTCTTC
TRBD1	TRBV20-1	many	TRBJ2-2	CSATRQGRTGELFF	TGCAGTGCGACAAGACAGGGGAGGACCGGGGAGCTGTTTTTT
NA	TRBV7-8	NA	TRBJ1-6	CASSLVVDSPLHF	TGTGCCAGCAGCTTAGTCGTCGATTCACCCCTCCACTTT
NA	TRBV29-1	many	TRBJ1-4	CSVGGGASEKLFF	TGCAGCGTTGGGGGCGGGGCGAGTGAAAAACTGTTTTTT
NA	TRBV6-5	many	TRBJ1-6	CASKAENSPLHF	TGTGCCAGCAAGGCGGAAAATTCACCCCTCCACTTT
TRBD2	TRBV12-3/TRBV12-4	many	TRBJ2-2	CASSFAGETGELFF	TGTGCCAGCAGTTTCGCGGGAGAGACCGGGGAGCTGTTTTTT
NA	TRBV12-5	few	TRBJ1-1	CASGLGGRAEAFF	TGTGCTAGTGGTTTGGGCGGGCGCGCTGAAGCTTTCTTT
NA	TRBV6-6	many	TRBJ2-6	CASKGGGEANVLTF	TGTGCCAGCAAAGGAGGGGGTGAGGCCAACGTCCTGACTTTC
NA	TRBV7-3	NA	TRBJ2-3	CASSLMLTDTRYF	TGTGCCAGCAGTTTAATGCTCACAGATACGCGGTATTTT
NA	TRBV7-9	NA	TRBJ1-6	CASSFKDRQPPNSPLHF	TGTGCCAGCAGCTTCAAGGACCGGCAGCCCCCCAATTCACCCCTCCACTTT
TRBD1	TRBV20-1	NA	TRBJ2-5	CSAPGQGSVETQYF	TGCAGTGCTCCGGGACAGGGGTCTGTAGAGACCCAGTACTTC